The T cell receptor beta chain under discussion was sequenced for a study of regulatory T cells in long-lasting Graves disease. Building of the TCR beta libraries involved iRepertoire HTBI primers and Arm-PCR of CDR3 regions. Each CDR3 protein gets one entry after TCRdb re-called the multiplex PCR reads with MiXCR. The sample has about 500,000 distinct CDR3 sequences; about 16% are singletons. Documented time point: newly diagnosed GD, antithyroid drugs for less than 3 months. PBMC-derived RNA was used for the TCR library. V dropped 4 bases and J dropped 1; count of bases not matched to a gene: 6. Germline values: CDR1 SGHNT, CDR2 YYREEE (reference sequence). This CDR3 is 15 amino acids long. These data are also associated with another study on T cells in Graves' hyperthyroidism and ophthalmopathy.

This sequence was found in a man aged 40-49 years with Graves disease. V is TRBV5-4 and J is TRBJ2-7; 9 positions agree with TRBD1. The specimen was peripheral blood mononuclear cells (PBMCs), collected at new diagnosis, from a patient treated with antithyroid drugs. This CDR3 is CASSPTGGASYEQYF. The CDR3 DNA reads TGTGCCAGCAGCCCAACAGGGGGCGCGTCCTACGAGCAGTACTTC. The full variable domain, with the rest looked up from reference TRBV5-4 and TRBJ2-7, is ETGVTQSPTHLIKTRGQQVTLRCSSQSGHNTVSWYQQALGQGPQFIFQYYREEENGRGNFPPRFSGLQFPNYSSELNVNALELDDSALYLCASSPTGGASYEQYFGPGTRLTVT.